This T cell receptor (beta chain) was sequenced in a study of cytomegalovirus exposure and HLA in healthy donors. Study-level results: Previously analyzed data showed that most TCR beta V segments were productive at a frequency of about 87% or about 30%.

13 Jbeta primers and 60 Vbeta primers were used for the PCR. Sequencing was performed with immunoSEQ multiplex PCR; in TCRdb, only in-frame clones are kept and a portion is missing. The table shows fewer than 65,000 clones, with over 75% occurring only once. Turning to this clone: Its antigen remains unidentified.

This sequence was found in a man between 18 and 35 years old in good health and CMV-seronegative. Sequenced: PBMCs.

This CDR3 reads CARRDREYFDYGYTF. The CDR3 DNA is TGTGCCCGCCGGGACAGGGAGTATTTTGACTATGGCTACACCTTC. The chain employs TRBV7-3 and TRBJ1-2; 9 positions match TRBD1. This CDR3 contains 15 residues. In germline, CDR1 is SGHTA, CDR2 FQGTGA. The V and J ends lost 11 bases and 3 bases, in that order; junction bases with no gene match: 13. Complete variable domain (other parts from reference TRBV7-3 and TRBJ1-2): GAGVSQTPSNKVTEKGKYVELRCDPISGHTALYWYRQSLGQGPEFLIYFQGTGAADDSGLPNDRFFAVRPEGSVSTLKIQRTERGDSAVYLCARRDREYFDYGYTFGSGTRLTVV.